This entry concerns a single T cell receptor (beta chain). Antigen unknown. The sample originates from a study of PD-1 blockade in classical Hodgkin lymphoma. Points from the study as a whole: Reported findings placed baseline TCR diversity lower in newly diagnosed patients (compared with healthy donors). The origin of the repertoire differences remains undefined, with disease activity or prior therapy as possible causes. Complete responders started with a diversity level that resembled newly diagnosed patients at baseline. Unlike CD8+ TCR diversity, which did not rise significantly by C4D1, CD4+ TCR diversity did.

Time point of the sample: cycle 4 day 1 (C4D1), after 6 weeks of nivolumab. No patient escaped relapse after autologous stem cell transplantation, and brentuximab vedotin exposure varied. V shed 3 bases and J shed 5 bases, with 13 bases lying between them. The CDR3 runs to 14 residues. Germline loops: CDR1 SGHTA, CDR2 FQGNSA. Sequencing was performed with immunoSEQ multiplex PCR; in TCRdb, only in-frame clones are kept and a portion is missing. The sample shows roughly 100,000 clones, roughly 78% of them seen only once. The rearrangement joins TRBV7-2 to TRBJ1-2; D is perhaps TRBD1 (6 bases). This receptor was obtained from a human donor with classical Hodgkin lymphoma. Sequenced here: peripheral blood mononuclear cells (PBMCs), sampled before the fourth cycle of nivolumab. The CDR3 DNA reads TGTGCCAGCAGCTTCGGGGGGGCAGGATATGGCTACACCTTC. It specifies CASSFGGAGYGYTF.